Presented here are 20 T cell receptor beta chains from one specimen sequenced in a study of Graves' ophthalmopathy and Graves' hyperthyroidism. From RNA, the CDR3 regions of TCR beta chains were amplified and sequenced. Second-round multiplex PCR followed a first-round RT-PCR using HTBI primers. A single record per CDR3 protein comes from TCRdb applying MiXCR to the multiplex PCR reads. The table includes a few hundred thousand distinct CDR3 sequences, about a sixth detected once. Sequencing was done on a sample of peripheral blood. The receptor source for this set is an adult woman with stable Graves' hyperthyroidism.

This clonotype was found many times. The J gene is TRBJ2-5, the V gene TRBV2, with D possibly being TRBD2 (6 bases). Germline-derived CDR1 and CDR2 are SNHLY and FYNNEI. Trimming took off 1 base at V and 5 bases at J, with 11 bases between the two ends. CDR3 length: 14 residues. CDR3 amino acids: CASSEVGGFETQYF. In DNA form, the CDR3 reads TGTGCCAGCAGTGAAGTTGGGGGGTTCGAGACCCAGTACTTC.

This clonotype was picked up many times. The rearrangement joins TRBV27 to TRBJ2-5, with TRBD2 matching 14 bases. Germline CDR1 MNHEY, CDR2 SMNVEV (reference sequence). The CDR3 covers 16 residues. J was trimmed by 2 bases and V by 5 bases; bases with no gene match: 4. CDR3: CASSPGTSGSQETQYF. The DNA for the CDR3 is TGTGCCAGCAGTCCGGGGACTAGCGGGAGTCAAGAGACCCAGTACTTC.

This clonotype has ten or more counts. The CDR3 loop reads CASSLGEGPQNIQYF. The CDR3 nucleotides read TGCGCCAGCAGCTTGGGGGAGGGGCCCCAAAACATTCAGTACTTC. The chain joins TRBV5-1 to TRBJ2-4; 7 positions agree with TRBD2. The CDR3 extends over 15 amino acids. Germline CDR1 reads SGHRS; CDR2 reads YFSETQ. V trimming: 0 bases; J trimming: 5 bases; junction bases outside the gene matches: 5. Drawing the rest from reference TRBV5-1 and TRBJ2-4, the complete variable domain is KAGVTQTPRYLIKTRGQQVTLSCSPISGHRSVSWYQQTPGQGLQFLFEYFSETQRNKGNFPGRFSGRQFSNSRSEMNVSTLELGDSALYLCASSLGEGPQNIQYFGAGTRLSVL.

This clonotype was recorded at least ten times. The chain couples TRBV7-2 to TRBJ2-7, with 8 bases that match TRBD2. V dropped 4 bases and J dropped 6; count of bases not matched to a gene: 26. The CDR3 sequence is 20 residues long. The germline V gene encodes CDR1 SGHTA and CDR2 FQGNSA. The CDR3 bases are TGTGCCAGCAGCTACCTGACCTTAGCGGGAAGACCACCTTTTTGGAGCGAGCAGTACTTC. Protein product: CASSYLTLAGRPPFWSEQYF.

Ten or more counts support this clonotype. The chain links TRBV6-1 to TRBJ2-7, with TRBD2 as a possible D gene (6 bases). Trimming cost V 1 base and J 2 bases, with 21 bases left between them. This CDR3 region has 18 residues. Looked up from germline, CDR1 is MNHNS and CDR2 is SASEGT. Written as DNA, the CDR3 is TGTGCCAGCAGTGAAGATTGGATTGGGTTAGCGGATACCTACGAGCAGTACTTC. It translates to CASSEDWIGLADTYEQYF.

This clonotype was observed at least ten times. V and J are TRBV15 and TRBJ2-7; TRBD1 is a possible D gene (6 bases). The length of the CDR3 is 14 residues. From germline, CDR1 is LNHNV and CDR2 YYDKDF (reference sequence). V shed 8 bases and J shed 0 bases, with 14 bases lying between them. CDR3 sequence (DNA): TGTGCCACCTCCACCACAGGGTACTCCTACGAGCAGTACTTC. It specifies CATSTTGYSYEQYF.

This clonotype came up many times. The CDR3 DNA follows: TGCAGCGTCGCGGGGGGCCCCGGGGAGCTGTTTTTT. Its protein product is CSVAGGPGELFF. This rearrangement joins TRBV29-1 to TRBJ2-2, with 8 bases aligning to TRBD2. The ends lost 6 bases at V and 6 bases at J; junction bases unmatched: 3. Germline-derived CDR1 and CDR2 are SQVTM and ANQGSEA. The CDR3 has 12 residues.

This clonotype has ten or more counts. The gene calls are TRBV28 and TRBJ2-5, with D uncertain. The V gene's germline CDR1 is MDHEN and CDR2 SYDVKM. The CDR3 contains 15 residues. The V gene lost 5 bases and the J gene lost 7 bases, with 20 bases spanning the gap. This CDR3 is CASSHWTNGKGTQYF. Here the CDR3 DNA reads TGTGCCAGCAGTCACTGGACGAACGGAAAAGGGACCCAGTACTTC.

This clonotype occurred a few times. The V gene is TRBV30, the J gene TRBJ1-2; TRBD1 agrees at 7 bases. CDR3 length equals 16 residues. Trimming took 4 bases from V and 5 from J; bases not matched to a gene: 16. Germline-derived CDR1 and CDR2 are GTSNPN and SVGIG (reference sequence). The chain's CDR3 is CAWITPDRAGPYGYTF. The CDR3 coding sequence is TGTGCCTGGATAACTCCTGACAGGGCAGGTCCTTATGGCTACACCTTC.

This clonotype was detected many times. The chain combines TRBV7-4 with TRBJ2-7; perhaps D is TRBD1 or TRBD2 (5 bases each). This CDR3 is 13 amino acids long. V dropped 9 bases and J dropped 6 bases, with 18 bases sitting between them. From germline, CDR1 is SGHVT and CDR2 SQSDAQ. CDR3 in amino acids: CARRRWGTGEQYF. The CDR3 region has the DNA TGTGCCAGGAGACGATGGGGGACGGGCGAGCAGTACTTC.

The chain carries TRBV6-2 or TRBV6-3 and TRBJ2-5; 11 bases fit TRBD2. Per germline, CDR1 MNHEY and CDR2 SVGEGT. This CDR3 contains 16 residues. Germline trimming cut 4 bases from V and 6 bases from J; bases unmatched to any gene: 10. The CDR3 sequence: CASSSVLAGGRKTQYF. As DNA, the CDR3 is TGTGCCAGCAGTTCCGTTCTAGCGGGAGGTCGAAAGACCCAGTACTTC.

There are many counts of this clonotype. The chain carries TRBV5-6 and TRBJ2-5; D gene ambiguous. Trimming removed 4 bases at V and 4 bases at J, with 14 bases between. This CDR3 region has 14 residues. The germline V gene has CDR1 SGHDT and CDR2 YYEEEE. CDR3 nucleotide sequence: TGTGCCAGCAGCATAACGACACCCCCAGAGACCCAGTACTTC. Protein: CASSITTPPETQYF.

This clonotype was found many times. J is TRBJ2-7 and V is TRBV28; perhaps TRBD1 as D (5 bases). V gave up 7 bases and J gave up 2 bases, with 21 bases separating them. Per germline, CDR1 MDHEN and CDR2 SYDVKM. The CDR3 spans 16 residues. CDR3 loop: CASTPQRGRKPYEQYF. DNA of the CDR3: TGTGCCAGCACCCCACAAAGGGGCCGAAAGCCCTACGAGCAGTACTTC.

This clonotype was recorded many times. The rearrangement joins TRBV7-3 to TRBJ1-1, with a tentative D call TRBD1 (6 bases). CDR3 length: 16 residues. CDR1 and CDR2 (germline): SGHTA, FQGTGA. The V end was cut by 1 base, the J end by 4 bases, with 16 bases between. In nucleotides, the CDR3 is TGTGCCAGCAGCTTAATAGGCCCCGGGGGCGGCACTGAAGCTTTCTTT. Residues: CASSLIGPGGGTEAFF. Using reference TRBV7-3 and TRBJ1-1 for the parts outside the CDR3, the full variable domain is GAGVSQTPSNKVTEKGKYVELRCDPISGHTALYWYRQSLGQGPEFLIYFQGTGAADDSGLPNDRFFAVRPEGSVSTLKIQRTERGDSAVYLCASSLIGPGGGTEAFFGQGTRLTVV.

V is TRBV28 and J is TRBJ2-7; TRBD2 agrees at 15 bases. V lost 5 bases to trimming and J lost 2 bases; unmatched junction nucleotides: 4. Per the germline V gene, CDR1 is MDHEN and CDR2 is SYDVKM. The CDR3 is 16 residues long. CDR3 sequence: CASSRGTSGGPYEQYF. CDR3 nucleotides: TGTGCCAGCAGTCGAGGGACTAGCGGGGGGCCCTACGAGCAGTACTTC. Supplemented by reference TRBV28 and TRBJ2-7, the full variable domain reads DVKVTQSSRYLVKRTGEKVFLECVQDMDHENMFWYRQDPGLGLRLIYFSYDVKMKEKGDIPEGYSVSREKKERFSLILESASTNQTSMYLCASSRGTSGGPYEQYFGPGTRLTVT.

This clonotype was seen repeatedly, ten times or more. The genes are TRBV20-1 and TRBJ2-7; 8 bases map to TRBD2. J gave up 3 bases and V 3 bases, and 19 bases lay outside the gene matches. Germline-derived CDR1 and CDR2 are DFQATT and SNEGSKA (reference sequence). The CDR3 spans 18 residues. In DNA form, the CDR3 reads TGCAGTGCTAGTAGTCCCCCCTATTCGGGACTAGTGGTCTACGAGCAGTACTTC. It codes for CSASSPPYSGLVVYEQYF.

This clonotype has just a few counts. The chain recombines TRBV20-1 with TRBJ2-1; D remains unclear. The CDR3 contains 15 residues. Trimming cost V 3 bases and J 0 bases, with 12 bases left between them. CDR1 and CDR2 (germline): DFQATT, SNEGSKA (reference sequence). CDR3 nucleotide sequence: TGCAGTGCTAGTCGCCCCCTCAGCTCCTACAATGAGCAGTTCTTC. It codes for CSASRPLSSYNEQFF.

The genes are TRBV5-1 and TRBJ1-1; possibly TRBD1 for D (5 bases). Germline CDR1 is SGHRS and CDR2 is YFSETQ. V gave up 1 base and J gave up 2 bases, with 15 bases separating them. CDR3 length: 16 residues. In nucleotides, the CDR3 is TGCGCCAGCAGCTTGACGGGACGCCAAGGTAACACTGAAGCTTTCTTT. It yields the protein CASSLTGRQGNTEAFF.

This clonotype was picked up one time. The chain links TRBV3-1 to TRBJ2-5, with D possibly TRBD1 on 5 matching bases. Germline CDR1 and CDR2: LGHDT and YNNKEL (reference sequence). The CDR3 is 16 residues long. The germline V and J ends were trimmed by 1 base and 2 bases, with 14 bases remaining between them. The CDR3 spells CASSQGRSGFQETQYF. CDR3 DNA sequence: TGTGCCAGCAGCCAAGGTCGATCAGGGTTTCAAGAGACCCAGTACTTC.

About this clonotype: The junction differs from germline at one of its ends, possibly a read error. The V and J genes are TRBV7-6 and TRBJ1-1; D remains unclear. The CDR3 contains 13 residues. The germline gives CDR1 SGHVS, CDR2 FNYEAQ. The CDR3: CASSLGGRTEACF. The CDR3 DNA is TGTGCCAGCAGCTTAGGCGGTCGCACTGAAGCTTGCTTT.